In its sample, the clone carrying this T cell receptor beta chain was seen many times. No antigen is known for it. The sample comes from a study of Graves' ophthalmopathy and Graves' hyperthyroidism. Study in general: Before any treatment, peripheral blood was taken at the initial diagnosis. General observations from the study: In blood appeared most of the expanded thyroid clonotypes whose frequency exceeded 0.001.

The TCR beta CDR3 regions underwent amplification from RNA transcripts. First-round RT-PCR with HTBI primers preceded a second-round multiplex PCR. TCRdb recomputed calls from the multiplex PCR reads with MiXCR, one row per CDR3 protein. The table includes 350,000 to 450,000 distinct CDR3 sequences, over 20% detected once. Certain patients, namely those with other autoimmune diseases, uncontrolled infections, pregnancy or lactation, were excluded. Germline V gives CDR1 MNHNS, CDR2 SASEGT. V shed 2 bases, J shed 2 bases, and the junction held 7 bases outside the gene matches. CDR3 length: 17 residues. The sample was peripheral blood. J is TRBJ2-3 and V is TRBV6-1; 10 bases map to TRBD1. The TCR comes from a woman aged 18-30 years with stable Graves' hyperthyroidism. CDR3 DNA: TGTGCCAGCAGTGAATCTTGGGGACAGGGGCCCACAGATACGCAGTATTTT. Translation gives CASSESWGQGPTDTQYF.